This T cell receptor beta chain came from a study of shared clonotypes between healthy human individuals. Sequencing used immunoSEQ multiplex PCR; TCRdb keeps in-frame clones, though not all of them. This sample has 2 million to 2.5 million clones, with about nine tenths found just once. This CDR3 is 12 amino acids long. J was trimmed by 8 bases and V by 6 bases; bases with no gene match: 3. CDR1 and CDR2 (germline): MNHEY, SVGAGI. The sample comprised naive CD4+ T cells from PBMCs. Stated subset: CD45RA+ positively selected. V is TRBV6-5 and J is TRBJ1-4; 7 bases fit TRBD1. This TCR came from a man younger than 35 in good health. Some clones in this sample may be carry-over from other donors' samples. This CDR3 reads CASSIRGEKLFF. CDR3 coding DNA: TGTGCCAGCAGCATCAGGGGGGAAAAACTGTTTTTT.